The 29 T cell receptor beta chains below all came from one sample that was sequenced in a study of blood T cell repertoires in COVID-19. Measured with immunoSEQ multiplex PCR; TCRdb has only the in-frame clones, and not every one. Here the sample spans about 310,000 clones, about 87% being singletons. Input material: peripheral blood. The origin of the receptors is a woman between 45 and 60 years old who had recovered from COVID-19.

V gene TRBV28 combines with J gene TRBJ1-1, with D possibly TRBD1 on 6 matching bases. V was pared by 8 bases and J by 7 bases, with 17 bases between. Germline V gene data show CDR1 as MDHEN and CDR2 as SYDVKM. This CDR3 comprises 13 residues. CDR3 residues: CASFPGRGGEAFF. DNA of the CDR3: TGTGCCAGCTTCCCAGGCAGGGGTGGTGAAGCTTTCTTT.

The chain employs TRBV28 and TRBJ1-1; a possible D gene is TRBD1 (6 bases). Germline V lookup: CDR1 MDHEN, CDR2 SYDVKM. V was pared by 4 bases and J by 7 bases, with 19 bases between. The CDR3 is made up of 15 amino acids. This CDR3 is CASSSLGQWEIEAFF. The CDR3 DNA is TGTGCCAGCAGTTCCCTGGGACAATGGGAAATTGAAGCTTTCTTT.

The chain combines TRBV29-1 with TRBJ1-1; D gene ambiguous. Germline loops: CDR1 SQVTM, CDR2 ANQGSEA. The CDR3 has 8 amino acids. Trimming cost V 5 bases and J 11 bases, with 6 bases left between them. DNA of the CDR3: TGCAGCGTTAGAGGCGCTTTCTTT. Translation gives CSVRGAFF.

This clone showed up just once. The chain carries TRBV28 and TRBJ2-1; D unclear. Germline assignment: CDR1 MDHEN and CDR2 SYDVKM. V lost 8 bases, J lost 9 bases, and 11 bases lay in between. The CDR3 covers 11 residues. CDR3 nucleotide sequence: TGTGCCAGCGGAATTTCGGGTGAGCAGTTCTTC. Protein: CASGISGEQFF.

The genes are TRBV2 and TRBJ2-2, with 7 positions matching TRBD1. This CDR3 comprises 14 residues. Unmatched junction bases numbered 1, after V lost 1 base and J lost 5 bases. Germline assignment: CDR1 SNHLY and CDR2 FYNNEI. The CDR3 protein is CASSEGQGTGELFF. The DNA for the CDR3 is TGTGCCAGCAGTGAAGGACAGGGAACCGGGGAGCTGTTTTTT.

The chain is built from TRBV29-1 and TRBJ2-7; weak D call: TRBD2 (6 bases). Germline V gives CDR1 SQVTM, CDR2 ANQGSEA. V lost 4 bases, J lost 2 bases, and 12 bases lay in between. The CDR3 has 13 amino acids. Here the CDR3 DNA reads TGCAGCGTTGGGGGACTCCATACCTACGAGCAGTACTTC. Protein sequence: CSVGGLHTYEQYF.

The CDR3 bases are TGTGCCAGCAGCCGACACCTTAACACTGAAGCTTTCTTT. Amino acids: CASSRHLNTEAFF. This chain links TRBV11-1 with TRBJ1-1; no reliable D call. CDR3 length: 13 amino acids. V lost 5 bases and J lost 2, with 9 bases in between. Germline V lookup: CDR1 SGHAT, CDR2 FQDESV (reference sequence).

This clone was seen a single time. The chain has TRBV19 and TRBJ1-3; 9 bases are shared with TRBD1. Germline CDR1 is LNHDA and CDR2 is SQIVND (reference sequence). V shed 7 bases, J shed 3 bases, and the junction held 13 bases outside the gene matches. The CDR3 is made up of 17 amino acids. In DNA, the CDR3 is TGTGCCAGTACATTCACAGGGGGCGCCGGTAGTGGAAACACCATATATTTT. Protein product: CASTFTGGAGSGNTIYF.

The chain employs TRBV5-1 and TRBJ2-7; 7 nucleotides match TRBD1. Germline trimming cut 4 bases from V and 5 bases from J; bases unmatched to any gene: 15. This CDR3 is 16 amino acids long. Germline-derived CDR1 and CDR2 are SGHRS and YFSETQ. In nucleotides, the CDR3 is TGCGCCAGCAGCACCCGGACAGGCGAGTGGAAAGACGAGCAGTACTTC. Translated, it gives CASSTRTGEWKDEQYF. The variable domain in full, completed from reference TRBV5-1 and TRBJ2-7, reads KAGVTQTPRYLIKTRGQQVTLSCSPISGHRSVSWYQQTPGQGLQFLFEYFSETQRNKGNFPGRFSGRQFSNSRSEMNVSTLELGDSALYLCASSTRTGEWKDEQYFGPGTRLTVT.

The chain carries TRBV6-6 and TRBJ2-5; D unresolved. CDR3 length: 16 residues. Germline V gene sequence: CDR1 MNHNY, CDR2 SVGAGI (reference sequence). V shed 2 bases and J shed 5 bases, with 18 bases lying between them. The CDR3 here is CASSYDTVTLGETQYF. The CDR3 DNA reads TGTGCCAGCAGTTACGACACAGTGACCCTTGGGGAGACCCAGTACTTC.

The rearrangement uses TRBV3-1 (or the pseudogene TRBV3-2) and TRBJ2-3; 7 bases match TRBD2. Looked up from germline, CDR1 is LGHDT and CDR2 is YNNKEL (reference sequence). The CDR3 extends over 15 amino acids. The junction had 6 bases not matched to a gene; V was cut back by 4 bases and J by 2 bases. The CDR3 nucleotides read TGTGCCAGCAGCCCTTTAGCGGGCCCCACAGATACGCAGTATTTT. This gives the protein CASSPLAGPTDTQYF.

This rearrangement joins TRBV28 to TRBJ1-2, with 9 bases aligning to TRBD1. The CDR3 contains 15 residues. With 3 bases clipped from V and 10 bases from J, the junction kept 12 bases outside the gene matches. Germline V lookup: CDR1 MDHEN, CDR2 SYDVKM. CDR3 amino acids: CASSFTGDRDLDYTF. Here the CDR3 DNA reads TGTGCCAGCAGTTTTACGGGGGACAGGGACCTCGACTACACCTTC.

The table lists this clone with a count of one. The rearrangement joins TRBV19 to TRBJ2-6, with TRBD1 matching 7 bases. V lost 0 bases, J lost 1 base, and 6 bases stayed unmatched. Per germline, CDR1 LNHDA and CDR2 SQIVND (reference sequence). The CDR3 sequence is 18 residues long. In DNA form, the CDR3 reads TGTGCCAGTAGTATAGACCCCAGGGGGTGGTCTGGGGCCAACGTCCTGACTTTC. Protein product: CASSIDPRGWSGANVLTF.

The chain has TRBV29-1 and TRBJ1-1, with D perhaps matching TRBD1 (5 bases). Germline loops: CDR1 SQVTM, CDR2 ANQGSEA. Trimming cost V 4 bases and J 7 bases, with 7 bases left between them. This CDR3 is 10 amino acids long. CDR3 loop: CSVGQLEAFF. In nucleotides, the CDR3 is TGCAGCGTTGGACAGCTTGAAGCTTTCTTT.

V usage is TRBV4-1 and J usage is TRBJ1-2, with TRBD1 identical over 7 bases. CDR1 is MGHRA, CDR2 YSYEKL, per germline. The CDR3 runs to 17 residues. The junction had 14 bases not matched to a gene; V was cut back by 2 bases and J by 5 bases. CDR3 coding DNA: TGCGCCAGCAGCCAACCCACCCAGGGAAGGGGGCGTTATGGCTACACCTTC. It translates to CASSQPTQGRGRYGYTF.

The V call is TRBV5-8, the J call TRBJ1-3, with D unclear. The germline V gene encodes CDR1 SGHTS and CDR2 YDEGEE. V lost 7 bases and J lost 0, with 11 bases in between. The CDR3 totals 14 residues. CDR3 in amino acids: CASGPGSSGNTIYF. The CDR3, as DNA: TGTGCCAGCGGACCCGGGAGCTCTGGAAACACCATATATTTT. Full variable domain (rest looked up from reference TRBV5-8 and TRBJ1-3): EAGVTQSPTHLIKTRGQQATLRCSPISGHTSVYWYQQALGLGLQFLLWYDEGEERNRGNFPPRFSGRQFPNYSSELNVNALELEDSALYLCASGPGSSGNTIYFGEGSWLTVV.

This clone was seen more than once but under ten times. The rearrangement uses TRBV18 and TRBJ1-2; no definite D call. Trimming took 1 base from V and 2 from J, leaving 11 bases between them. CDR3 size: 15 residues. Germline-derived CDR1 and CDR2 are KGHSH and LQKENI. The CDR3 loop reads CASSPRFPGNYGYTF. As DNA, the CDR3 is TGTGCCAGCTCACCACGGTTCCCGGGGAACTATGGCTACACCTTC.

V is TRBV18 and J is TRBJ1-2; D may be TRBD1 (5 bases). CDR1 is KGHSH, CDR2 LQKENI, per germline. The CDR3 covers 12 residues. V was clipped by 1 base and J by 7 bases, with 7 bases between them. The CDR3, as DNA: TGTGCCAGCTCACCACTAGACAGTGGCTACACCTTC. Translated, it gives CASSPLDSGYTF.

The chain joins TRBV12-3 or TRBV12-4 to TRBJ2-5; perhaps TRBD2 as D (5 bases). Trimming removed 5 bases at V and 6 bases at J, with 10 bases between. This CDR3 contains 12 residues. CDR3 sequence (DNA): TGTGCCAGCAGTACCCGGAGGAAGACCCAGTACTTC. This gives the protein CASSTRRKTQYF.

This chain connects TRBV7-2 to TRBJ2-7; D may be TRBD1 (6 bases). Trimming left V 2 bases short and J 8 bases short, with 10 bases between. Germline V lookup: CDR1 SGHTA, CDR2 FQGNSA. The CDR3 covers 12 residues. CDR3 coding DNA: TGTGCCAGCAGCTTACTCCAGGGGAAGCAGTACTTC. Translation gives CASSLLQGKQYF.

This clone was picked up one time. The V gene is TRBV6-6, the J gene TRBJ2-2, with D tentatively TRBD2 (5 bases). With 7 bases removed from V and 1 base from J, the gap between germline ends came to 16 bases. The length of the CDR3 is 16 residues. Looked up from germline, CDR1 is MNHNY and CDR2 is SVGAGI (reference sequence). This CDR3 reads CASNDPLGVNTGELFF. CDR3 DNA sequence: TGTGCCAGCAACGACCCCCTCGGGGTGAACACCGGGGAGCTGTTTTTT.

This clone was counted only a few times. The V gene is TRBV29-1, the J gene TRBJ1-1; D uncertain. Germline loops: CDR1 SQVTM, CDR2 ANQGSEA. The ends were cut back, 7 bases at V and 1 base at J, with 13 bases in the middle. The CDR3 consists of 13 residues. The CDR3 region is CSAPREGNTEAFF. CDR3 nucleotides: TGCAGCGCCCCCCGGGAGGGGAACACTGAAGCTTTCTTT.

This rearrangement joins TRBV29-1 to TRBJ2-5; D gene uncertain. The germline V gene encodes CDR1 SQVTM and CDR2 ANQGSEA. The V gene lost 3 bases and the J gene lost 12 bases, with 11 bases spanning the gap. The CDR3 is 10 amino acids. The CDR3 nucleotides read TGCAGCGTTGACACCGGGTCTGAGTACTTC. It is translated as CSVDTGSEYF.

This chain connects TRBV7-8 to TRBJ2-6, with 8 bases fitting TRBD1. Unmatched junction bases numbered 12, after V lost 7 bases and J lost 1 base. This CDR3 is built from 18 residues. Germline CDR1 reads SGHVS; CDR2 reads FQNEAQ. The CDR3 DNA is TGTGCCAGCACCCCCACGTTGCAGGGGGCATCTGGGGCCAACGTCCTGACTTTC. The encoded protein is CASTPTLQGASGANVLTF. The variable domain in full, completed from reference TRBV7-8 and TRBJ2-6, reads GAGVSQSPRYKVAKRGQDVALRCDPISGHVSLFWYQQALGQGPEFLTYFQNEAQLDKSGLPSDRFFAERPEGSVSTLKIQRTQQEDSAVYLCASTPTLQGASGANVLTFGAGSRLTVL.

The chain couples TRBV14 to TRBJ2-7; 9 bases align to TRBD1. The CDR3 sequence is 15 residues long. With V trimmed by 3 bases and J by 7 bases, 10 bases remained unmatched. Germline CDR1 reads SGHDN; CDR2 reads FVKESK. DNA for the CDR3: TGTGCCAGCAGCCAGGCGGGACAGGGAAGTGGAGAGCAGTACTTC. Residues: CASSQAGQGSGEQYF.

This sequence joins TRBV7-2 and TRBJ2-2; TRBD2 aligns across 10 bases. CDR3 length: 19 amino acids. Germline assignment: CDR1 SGHTA and CDR2 FQGNSA. V lost 2 bases to trimming and J lost 4 bases; unmatched junction nucleotides: 13. The CDR3 spells CASSLTRASGSSGTGELFF. CDR3 nucleotides: TGTGCCAGCAGCTTAACACGGGCTAGCGGGAGTTCTGGCACCGGGGAGCTGTTTTTT.

The J gene is TRBJ1-2, the V gene TRBV28, with TRBD1 identical over 9 bases. The CDR3 has 14 amino acids. Germline V lookup: CDR1 MDHEN, CDR2 SYDVKM. After removal of 5 bases from V and 4 bases from J, the junction contained 5 bases not matched to a gene. The CDR3 here is CASSLQGAVYGYTF. CDR3 sequence (DNA): TGTGCCAGCAGTCTACAGGGGGCGGTCTATGGCTACACCTTC.

This chain joins TRBV28 and TRBJ1-4, with TRBD1 matching over 7 bases. The CDR3 length is 13 residues. Germline CDR1 is MDHEN and CDR2 is SYDVKM. With V trimmed by 10 bases and J by 4 bases, 6 bases remained unmatched. CDR3 DNA sequence: TGTGCCACCACCGGACAGGTTAATGAAAAACTGTTTTTT. Its translation is CATTGQVNEKLFF.

This clone was found once. V gene TRBV7-2 combines with J gene TRBJ2-6; 9 bases match TRBD1. The ends lost 4 bases at V and 1 base at J; junction bases unmatched: 8. CDR1 and CDR2 from the germline V gene are SGHTA and FQGNSA. The CDR3 consists of 18 residues. CDR3 coding DNA: TGTGCCAGCAGCTCTAAGACAGGGGGAGTTTCTGGGGCCAACGTCCTGACTTTC. Encoded protein: CASSSKTGGVSGANVLTF.